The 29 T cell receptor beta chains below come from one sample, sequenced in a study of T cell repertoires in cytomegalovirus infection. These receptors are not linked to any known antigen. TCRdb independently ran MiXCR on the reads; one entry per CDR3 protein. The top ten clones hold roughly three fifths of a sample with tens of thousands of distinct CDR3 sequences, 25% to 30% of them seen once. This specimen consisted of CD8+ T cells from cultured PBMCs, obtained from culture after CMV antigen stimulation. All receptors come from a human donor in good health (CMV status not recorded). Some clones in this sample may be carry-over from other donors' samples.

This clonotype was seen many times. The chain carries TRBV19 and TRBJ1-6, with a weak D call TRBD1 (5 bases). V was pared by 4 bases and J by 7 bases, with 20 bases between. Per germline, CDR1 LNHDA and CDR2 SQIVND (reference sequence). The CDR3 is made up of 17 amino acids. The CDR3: CASSSQGRTLLNSPLHF. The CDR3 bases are TGTGCCAGTAGTAGTCAGGGACGGACTTTATTGAATTCACCCCTCCACTTT. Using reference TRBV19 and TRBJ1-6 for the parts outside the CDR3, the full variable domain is DGGITQSPKYLFRKEGQNVTLSCEQNLNHDAMYWYRQDPGQGLRLIYYSQIVNDFQKGDIAEGYSVSREKKESFPLTVTSAQKNPTAFYLCASSSQGRTLLNSPLHFGNGTRLTVT.

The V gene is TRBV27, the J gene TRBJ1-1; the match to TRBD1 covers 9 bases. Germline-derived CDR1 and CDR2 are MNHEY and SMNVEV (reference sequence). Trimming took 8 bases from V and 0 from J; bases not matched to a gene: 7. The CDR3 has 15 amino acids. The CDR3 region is CASGTGREMNTEAFF. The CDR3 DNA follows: TGTGCCAGCGGGACAGGGCGTGAAATGAACACTGAAGCTTTCTTT.

The CDR3 DNA sequence: TGCGCCAGCAGTATCGGCGGGGAGCTGTTTTTT. Translating gives CASSIGGELFF. The rearrangement joins TRBV5-1 to TRBJ2-2; unclear D gene. This CDR3 is 11 amino acids long. V was shortened by 5 bases and J by 7 bases, with 6 bases between the two germline ends. Germline CDR1 SGHRS, CDR2 YFSETQ.

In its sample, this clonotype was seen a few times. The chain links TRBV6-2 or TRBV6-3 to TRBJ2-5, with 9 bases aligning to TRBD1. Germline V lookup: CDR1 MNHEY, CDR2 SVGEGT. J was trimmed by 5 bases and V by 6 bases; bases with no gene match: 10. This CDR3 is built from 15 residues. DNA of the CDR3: TGTGCCAGCAGACCACTCGGGACAGGGTTGGAGACCCAGTACTTC. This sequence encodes CASRPLGTGLETQYF.

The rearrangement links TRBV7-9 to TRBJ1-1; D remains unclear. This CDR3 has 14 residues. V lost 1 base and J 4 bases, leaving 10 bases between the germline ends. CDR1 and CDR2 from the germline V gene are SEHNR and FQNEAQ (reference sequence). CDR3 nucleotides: TGTGCCAGCAGCTTAGTCGCGGGAACCACTGAAGCTTTCTTT. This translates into CASSLVAGTTEAFF.

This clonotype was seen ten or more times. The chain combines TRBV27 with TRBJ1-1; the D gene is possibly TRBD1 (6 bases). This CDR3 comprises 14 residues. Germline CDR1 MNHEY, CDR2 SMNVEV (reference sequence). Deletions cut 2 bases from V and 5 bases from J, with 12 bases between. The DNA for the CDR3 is TGTGCCAGCAGTTTACGGACAGACGGGACTGAAGCTTTCTTT. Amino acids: CASSLRTDGTEAFF.

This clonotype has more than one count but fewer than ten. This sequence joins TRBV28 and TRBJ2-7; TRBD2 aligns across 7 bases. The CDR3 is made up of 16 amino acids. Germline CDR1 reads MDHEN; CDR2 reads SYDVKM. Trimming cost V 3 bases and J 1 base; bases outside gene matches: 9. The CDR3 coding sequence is TGTGCCAGCAGTTTTCTATCCACGGGGGGATCCTACGAGCAGTACTTC. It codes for CASSFLSTGGSYEQYF.

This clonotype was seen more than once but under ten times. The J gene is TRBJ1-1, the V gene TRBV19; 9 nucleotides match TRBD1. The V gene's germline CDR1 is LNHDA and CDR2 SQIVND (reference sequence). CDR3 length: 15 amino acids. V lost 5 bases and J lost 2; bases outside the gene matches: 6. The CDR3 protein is CASSARDRENTEAFF. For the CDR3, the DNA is TGTGCCAGTAGTGCCCGGGACAGGGAAAACACTGAAGCTTTCTTT.

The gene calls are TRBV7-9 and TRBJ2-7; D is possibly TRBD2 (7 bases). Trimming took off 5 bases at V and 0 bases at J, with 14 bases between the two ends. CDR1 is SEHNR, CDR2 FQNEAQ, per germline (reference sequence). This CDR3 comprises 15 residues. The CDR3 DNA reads TGTGCCAGCAGCCCCGGGGAGGGGGTCTCCTACGAGCAGTACTTC. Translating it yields CASSPGEGVSYEQYF.

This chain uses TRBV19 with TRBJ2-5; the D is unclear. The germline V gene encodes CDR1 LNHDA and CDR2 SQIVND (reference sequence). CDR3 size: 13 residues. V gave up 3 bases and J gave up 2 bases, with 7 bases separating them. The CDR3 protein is CASSMPRQETQYF. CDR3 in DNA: TGTGCCAGTAGTATGCCCAGACAAGAGACCCAGTACTTC.

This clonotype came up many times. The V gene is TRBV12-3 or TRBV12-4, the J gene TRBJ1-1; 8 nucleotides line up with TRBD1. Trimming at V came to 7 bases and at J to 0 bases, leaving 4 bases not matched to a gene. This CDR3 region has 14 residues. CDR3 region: CASIPTGVNTEAFF. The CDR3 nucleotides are TGTGCCAGCATCCCGACAGGGGTGAACACTGAAGCTTTCTTT.

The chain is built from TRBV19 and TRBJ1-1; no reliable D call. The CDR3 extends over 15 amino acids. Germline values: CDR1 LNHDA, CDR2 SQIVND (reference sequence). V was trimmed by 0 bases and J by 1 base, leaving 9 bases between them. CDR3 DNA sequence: TGTGCCAGTAGTATAGATTGGCAACGGAACACTGAAGCTTTCTTT. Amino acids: CASSIDWQRNTEAFF. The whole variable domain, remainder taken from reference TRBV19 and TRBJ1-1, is DGGITQSPKYLFRKEGQNVTLSCEQNLNHDAMYWYRQDPGQGLRLIYYSQIVNDFQKGDIAEGYSVSREKKESFPLTVTSAQKNPTAFYLCASSIDWQRNTEAFFGQGTRLTVV.

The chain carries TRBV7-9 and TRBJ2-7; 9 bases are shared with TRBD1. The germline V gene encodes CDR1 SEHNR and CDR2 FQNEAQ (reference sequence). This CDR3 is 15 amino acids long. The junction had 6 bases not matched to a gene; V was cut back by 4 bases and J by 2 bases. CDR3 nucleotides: TGTGCCAGCAGCTCCGTCCGGGACAGGGCCTACGAGCAGTACTTC. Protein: CASSSVRDRAYEQYF.

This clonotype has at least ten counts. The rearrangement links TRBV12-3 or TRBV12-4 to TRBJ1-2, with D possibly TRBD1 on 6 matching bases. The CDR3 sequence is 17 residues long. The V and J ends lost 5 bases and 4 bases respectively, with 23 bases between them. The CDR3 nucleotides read TGTGCCAGCAGTCTATTAATCGGAGGGGGACGGGTCTATGGCTACACCTTC. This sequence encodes CASSLLIGGGRVYGYTF.

The CDR3 sequence: CARGSPAGEQYF. The CDR3, as DNA: TGTGCCAGAGGGTCTCCGGCGGGTGAGCAGTACTTC. The rearrangement uses TRBV7-9 and TRBJ2-7; D may be TRBD2 (5 bases). V gave up 9 bases and J gave up 7 bases, with 16 bases separating them. The CDR3 loop spans 12 amino acids. The germline gives CDR1 SEHNR, CDR2 FQNEAQ (reference sequence).

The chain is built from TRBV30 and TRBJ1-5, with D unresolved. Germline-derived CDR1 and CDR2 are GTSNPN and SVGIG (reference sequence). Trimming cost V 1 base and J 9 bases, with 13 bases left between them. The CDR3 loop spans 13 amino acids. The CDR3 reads CAWSAGGDVPQHF. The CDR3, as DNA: TGTGCCTGGAGTGCAGGTGGGGATGTGCCCCAGCATTTT.

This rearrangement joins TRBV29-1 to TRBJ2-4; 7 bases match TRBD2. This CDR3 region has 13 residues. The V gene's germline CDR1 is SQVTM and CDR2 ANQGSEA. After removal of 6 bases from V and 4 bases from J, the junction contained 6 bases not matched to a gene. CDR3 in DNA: TGCAGCGTCTGGGAGGGATTGAAAAACATTCAGTACTTC. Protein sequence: CSVWEGLKNIQYF.

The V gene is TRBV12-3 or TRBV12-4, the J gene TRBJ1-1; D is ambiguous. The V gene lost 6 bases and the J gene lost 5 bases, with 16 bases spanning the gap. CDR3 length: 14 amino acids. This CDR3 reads CASRAGVDWTEAFF. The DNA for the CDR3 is TGTGCCAGCAGGGCGGGAGTCGACTGGACTGAAGCTTTCTTT.

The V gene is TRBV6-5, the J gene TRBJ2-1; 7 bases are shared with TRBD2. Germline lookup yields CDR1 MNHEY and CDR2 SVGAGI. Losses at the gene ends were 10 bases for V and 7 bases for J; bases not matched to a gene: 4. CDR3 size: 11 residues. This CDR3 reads CATRGVNEQFF. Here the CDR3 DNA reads TGTGCCACCCGGGGGGTAAATGAGCAGTTCTTC.

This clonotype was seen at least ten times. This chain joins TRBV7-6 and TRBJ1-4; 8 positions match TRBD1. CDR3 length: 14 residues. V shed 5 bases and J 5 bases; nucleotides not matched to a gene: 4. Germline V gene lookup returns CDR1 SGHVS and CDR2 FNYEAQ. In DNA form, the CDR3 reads TGTGCCAGCAGCGATACAGGGGGGAATGAAAAACTGTTTTTT. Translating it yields CASSDTGGNEKLFF.

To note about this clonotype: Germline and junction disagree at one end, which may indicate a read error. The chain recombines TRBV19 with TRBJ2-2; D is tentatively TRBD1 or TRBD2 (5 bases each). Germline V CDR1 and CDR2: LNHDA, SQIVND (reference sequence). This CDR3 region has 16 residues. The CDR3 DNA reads TGTGTCAGTAGTACGATGGAGAGGGGGAACACCGGGGAGCTGTTTTTT. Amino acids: CVSSTMERGNTGELFF.

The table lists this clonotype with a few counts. The CDR3: CASSFSSGTSSVDTQYF. CDR3 nucleotide sequence: TGTGCCAGCAGTTTTTCTTCCGGGACAAGCAGTGTGGATACGCAGTATTTT. The chain links TRBV27 to TRBJ2-3; D may be TRBD1 (6 bases). This CDR3 has 17 residues. Trimming removed 3 bases at V and 6 bases at J, with 22 bases between. CDR1 and CDR2 from the germline V gene are MNHEY and SMNVEV (reference sequence).

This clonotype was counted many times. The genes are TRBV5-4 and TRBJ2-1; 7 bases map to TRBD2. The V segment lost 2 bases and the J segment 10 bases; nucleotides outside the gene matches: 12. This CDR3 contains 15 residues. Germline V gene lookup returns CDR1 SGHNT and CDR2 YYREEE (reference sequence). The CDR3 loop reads CASSFGTTGPGEQFF. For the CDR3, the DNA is TGTGCCAGCAGCTTTGGGACTACCGGGCCGGGGGAGCAGTTCTTC.

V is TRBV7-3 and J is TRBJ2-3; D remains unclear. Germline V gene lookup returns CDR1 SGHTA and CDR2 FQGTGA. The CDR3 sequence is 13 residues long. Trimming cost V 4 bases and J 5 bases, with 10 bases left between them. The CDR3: CASSSPFGDTQYF. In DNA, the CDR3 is TGTGCCAGCAGCTCCCCGTTTGGAGATACGCAGTATTTT.

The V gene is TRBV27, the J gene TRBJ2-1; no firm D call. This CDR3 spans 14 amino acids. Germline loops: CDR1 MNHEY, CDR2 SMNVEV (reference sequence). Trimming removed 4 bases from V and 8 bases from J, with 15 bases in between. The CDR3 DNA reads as TGTGCCAGCAGTTCCTTCGAGATGATGGATGAGCAGTTCTTC. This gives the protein CASSSFEMMDEQFF.

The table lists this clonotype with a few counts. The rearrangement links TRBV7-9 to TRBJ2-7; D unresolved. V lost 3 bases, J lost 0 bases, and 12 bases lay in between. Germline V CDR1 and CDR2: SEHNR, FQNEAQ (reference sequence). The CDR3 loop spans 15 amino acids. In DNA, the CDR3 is TGTGCCAGCAGCTTTAGTGAAGTTAGCTCCTACGAGCAGTACTTC. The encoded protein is CASSFSEVSSYEQYF.

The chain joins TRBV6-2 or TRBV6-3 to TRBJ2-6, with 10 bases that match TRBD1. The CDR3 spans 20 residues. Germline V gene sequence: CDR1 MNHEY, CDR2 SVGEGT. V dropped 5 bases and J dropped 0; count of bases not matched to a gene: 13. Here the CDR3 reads CASSPDYWTGGISGANVLTF. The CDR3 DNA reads TGTGCCAGCAGTCCCGATTATTGGACAGGGGGAATCTCTGGGGCCAACGTCCTGACTTTC.

In DNA, the CDR3 is TGTGCCAGCAGCTTAGCCGAAAGGCCCTACTCTGGAAACACCATATATTTT. Protein sequence: CASSLAERPYSGNTIYF. V is TRBV7-9 and J is TRBJ1-3; D uncertain. CDR1 and CDR2 from the germline V gene are SEHNR and FQNEAQ (reference sequence). V shed 0 bases and J shed 0 bases, with 12 bases lying between them. The CDR3 sequence is 17 residues long.

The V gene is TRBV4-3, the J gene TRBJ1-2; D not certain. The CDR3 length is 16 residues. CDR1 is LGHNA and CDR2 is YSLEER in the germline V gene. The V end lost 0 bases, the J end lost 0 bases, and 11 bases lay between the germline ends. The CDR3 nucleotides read TGCGCCAGCAGCCAAGATAGCTCAGGAACTAACTATGGCTACACCTTC. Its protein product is CASSQDSSGTNYGYTF.